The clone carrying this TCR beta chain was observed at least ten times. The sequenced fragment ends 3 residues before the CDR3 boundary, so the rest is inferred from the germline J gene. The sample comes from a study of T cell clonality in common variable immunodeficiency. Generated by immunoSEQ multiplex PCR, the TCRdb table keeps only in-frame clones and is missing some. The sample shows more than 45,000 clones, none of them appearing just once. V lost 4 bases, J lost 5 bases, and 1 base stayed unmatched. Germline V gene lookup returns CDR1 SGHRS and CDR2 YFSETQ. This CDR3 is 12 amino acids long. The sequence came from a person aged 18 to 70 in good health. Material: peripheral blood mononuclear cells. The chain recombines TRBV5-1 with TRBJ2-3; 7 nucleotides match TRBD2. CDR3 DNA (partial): TGCGCCAGCAGCACGGGGGGAGATACG. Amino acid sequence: CASSTGGDT. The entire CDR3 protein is CASSTGGDTQYF.